This note documents a single TCR beta chain sequence. This entry is derived from a study of blood T cell repertoires in COVID-19. Whole-study context: Some COVID-19 samples were acute and others convalescent; all came from the United States, Italy and Spain.

Generated by immunoSEQ multiplex PCR, the TCRdb table keeps only in-frame clones and is missing some. The table includes 200,000 or so clones, about 80% detected once. Self-reported history from a screening survey and questionnaire set each donor's cohort. Recovered Cohort 3 donors showed two negative PCRs, clearance, or symptom resolution. The CDR3 sequence is 14 residues long. V shed 2 bases and J shed 4 bases, with 8 bases lying between them. Germline V gives CDR1 KGHSH, CDR2 LQKENI. The chain combines TRBV18 with TRBJ2-2; maybe TRBD2 (6 bases). This clonotype was obtained from a man aged 40-55 years who had recovered from COVID-19. Sequencing was carried out using PBMCs or T cells enriched from blood (not recorded which). In DNA, the CDR3 is TGTGCCAGCTCACCAACGGGAGTCACCGGGGAGCTGTTTTTT. Residues: CASSPTGVTGELFF.